Following are 9 T cell receptor beta chains from one sample sequenced in a study of Graves' ophthalmopathy and Graves' hyperthyroidism. Beta-chain TCR CDR3 regions were amplified from RNA transcripts. Investigators did first-round RT-PCR with HTBI primers, then second-round multiplex PCR. TCRdb itself ran the multiplex PCR reads through MiXCR, one entry per CDR3 protein. The table has 1 million to 1.3 million distinct CDR3 sequences, 36% seen once. Input material: peripheral blood or thyroid tissue (not recorded which). All receptors come from an adult man with Graves' hyperthyroidism.

This clonotype was recorded at least ten times. The chain carries TRBV5-1 and TRBJ2-5, with TRBD1 matching 8 bases. The CDR3 covers 15 residues. Germline CDR1 is SGHRS and CDR2 is YFSETQ. The J segment lost 3 bases and the V segment lost 4 bases, leaving 8 bases of the junction unmatched. The CDR3 nucleotides are TGCGCCAGCAGCGGAGGGGACAGGAAAGAAGAGACCCAGTACTTC. This sequence encodes CASSGGDRKEETQYF.

Worth noting for this clonotype: Possible read error: a much larger clone is one base away. The rearrangement joins TRBV20-1 to TRBJ2-7; D gene ambiguous. CDR3 length equals 14 residues. Germline V gene data show CDR1 as DFQATT and CDR2 as SNEGSKA (reference sequence). V was trimmed by 3 bases and J by 4 bases, leaving 16 bases between them. CDR3 loop: CSASVPTNLYEQYF. CDR3 in DNA: TGCAGTGCTAGCGTCCCAACTAACTTGTACGAGCAGTACTTC.

CDR3 nucleotide sequence: TGCAGTGCTGTTACGACTAGCGGGGGCCGCACAGATACGCAGTATTTT. Amino acids: CSAVTTSGGRTDTQYF. The rearrangement links TRBV20-1 to TRBJ2-3; 12 positions match TRBD2. CDR3 length equals 16 residues. The J segment lost 1 base and the V segment lost 5 bases, leaving 7 bases of the junction unmatched. CDR1 is DFQATT and CDR2 is SNEGSKA in the germline V gene (reference sequence).

This clonotype was detected many times. This chain joins TRBV24-1 and TRBJ1-5; D unresolved. Germline V gene lookup returns CDR1 KGHDR and CDR2 SFDVKD. The CDR3 runs 15 residues. Trimming took 0 bases from V and 3 from J, leaving 8 bases between them. The CDR3 bases are TGTGCCACCAGTGATTTGAACAGCCCCAATCAGCCCCAGCATTTT. This translates into CATSDLNSPNQPQHF.

This clonotype came up many times. The chain recombines TRBV10-3 with TRBJ1-3; the match to TRBD1 covers 7 bases. V trimming: 1 base; J trimming: 0 bases; junction bases outside the gene matches: 3. Germline V gene lookup returns CDR1 ENHRY and CDR2 SYGVKD. The CDR3 covers 16 residues. This chain's CDR3 is CAISELTGDSGNTIYF. The CDR3 DNA reads TGTGCCATCAGTGAGTTAACAGGGGACTCTGGAAACACCATATATTTT.

This clonotype has ten or more counts. The chain couples TRBV7-9 to TRBJ1-1; the match to TRBD1 covers 7 bases. V was clipped by 4 bases and J by 11 bases; unmatched bases: 4. Germline assignment: CDR1 SEHNR and CDR2 FQNEAQ (reference sequence). CDR3 length equals 11 residues. The CDR3 loop is CASSSEGAAFF. DNA of the CDR3: TGTGCCAGCAGCTCGGAGGGGGCGGCTTTCTTT.

This clonotype has a handful of counts. Given a much more abundant clone one base away, this may be a read error. The J gene is TRBJ1-2, the V gene TRBV28; 8 positions match TRBD1. CDR1 is MDHEN, CDR2 SYDVKM, per germline. J was trimmed by 4 bases and V by 5 bases; bases with no gene match: 3. The CDR3 length is 13 residues. In nucleotides, the CDR3 is TGTGCCAGCAGTCCGACAGGGGTCTATGGCTACACCTTC. It specifies CASSPTGVYGYTF.

The V and J genes are TRBV25-1 and TRBJ1-2; possible D gene TRBD1, 5 bases. From germline, CDR1 is MGHDK and CDR2 SYGVNS. V was trimmed by 4 bases and J by 3 bases, leaving 12 bases between them. The CDR3 contains 14 residues. The CDR3 region is CASSGTGTDYGYTF. CDR3 nucleotide sequence: TGTGCCAGCAGTGGAACGGGGACGGACTATGGCTACACCTTC.

At least ten counts were recorded for this clonotype. The chain is built from TRBV19 and TRBJ2-2, with D unresolved. Per germline, CDR1 LNHDA and CDR2 SQIVND (reference sequence). This CDR3 spans 14 amino acids. Trimming cost V 7 bases and J 4 bases, with 13 bases left between them. The CDR3 sequence: CASTSKNRTGELFF. The CDR3 DNA is TGTGCCAGTACTTCTAAGAACCGCACCGGGGAGCTGTTTTTT.